This TCR beta chain was captured in a study of T cells in localized non-small cell lung cancer. General observations from the study: Uninvolved neighboring lung showed the greatest T cell clonality, exceeding tumor.

Data came from immunoSEQ multiplex PCR; TCRdb stores just in-frame clones and leaves some out. The sample yields 30,000 to 35,000 clones, around 93% seen once. Note on this clone: What it recognizes is unknown.

The CDR3 is 15 residues long. Per germline, CDR1 SGHRS and CDR2 YFSETQ. Between the trimmed V and J ends, which lost 2 bases and 0 bases, there was a span of 6 bases. The origin of this receptor is a female donor aged 60 or older with stage I lung adenocarcinoma. Source: peripheral blood, taken before any cancer treatment. The V and J genes are TRBV5-1 and TRBJ2-6, with unresolved D. The CDR3 DNA reads as TGCGCCAGCAGCTTCCAGGTCTCTGGGGCCAACGTCCTGACTTTC. It translates to CASSFQVSGANVLTF. The full variable domain, its missing parts supplied by reference TRBV5-1 and TRBJ2-6, is KAGVTQTPRYLIKTRGQQVTLSCSPISGHRSVSWYQQTPGQGLQFLFEYFSETQRNKGNFPGRFSGRQFSNSRSEMNVSTLELGDSALYLCASSFQVSGANVLTFGAGSRLTVL.